The T cell receptor (beta chain) under discussion was sequenced for a study of long-term antiretroviral therapy in people with HIV. Every specimen provided about 0.9-11 million cryopreserved PBMC before DNA extraction took place. This CDR3 comprises 16 residues. Trimming pared 5 bases from V and 1 base from J, leaving 17 bases between. Germline-derived CDR1 and CDR2 are ENHRY and SYGVKD. immunoSEQ v3.0 was run at survey level. This table comes from immunoSEQ multiplex PCR, and its TCRdb copy is limited to in-frame clones, with some not included. The data contain about 36,000 clones, 82% of them singletons. General study findings and limits: Clones that expanded before ART (that is, prior to treatment) dominated the repertoire at all time points. ART adherence, viral resistance and therapy changes went undocumented.

About this clone: Its antigen remains unknown.

This sample comprised unsorted PBMCs, obtained 0.6 years after starting antiretroviral therapy. The receptor's source is a man aged 18 to 30 with HIV. The J gene is TRBJ1-2, the V gene TRBV10-3, with D unresolved. The chain's CDR3 is CAISSASEGGNYGYTF. DNA for the CDR3: TGTGCCATCAGTAGTGCTTCGGAAGGAGGTAACTATGGCTACACCTTC.